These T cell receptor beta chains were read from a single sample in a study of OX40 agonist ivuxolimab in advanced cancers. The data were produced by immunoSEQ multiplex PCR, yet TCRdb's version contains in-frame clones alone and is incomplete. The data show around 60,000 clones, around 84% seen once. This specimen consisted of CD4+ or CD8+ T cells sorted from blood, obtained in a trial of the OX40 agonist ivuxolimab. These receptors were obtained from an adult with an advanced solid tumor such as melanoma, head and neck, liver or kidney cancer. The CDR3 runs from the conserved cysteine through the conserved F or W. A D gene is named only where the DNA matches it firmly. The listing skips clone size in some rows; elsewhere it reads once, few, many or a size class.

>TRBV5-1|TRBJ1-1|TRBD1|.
CASSWGQGTEAFF
TGCGCCAGCAGCTGGGGACAGGGTACTGAAGCTTTCTTT
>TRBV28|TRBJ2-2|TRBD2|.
CASSLGGLAGTGELFF
TGTGCCAGCAGCCTGGGGGGACTAGCAGGGACCGGGGAGCTGTTTTTT
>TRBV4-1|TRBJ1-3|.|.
CASSQDRAGGNTIYF
TGCGCCAGCAGCCAAGACAGGGCTGGCGGAAACACCATATATTTT
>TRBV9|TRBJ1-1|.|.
CASSAHGGTEAFF
TGTGCCAGCAGCGCACACGGAGGCACTGAAGCTTTCTTT
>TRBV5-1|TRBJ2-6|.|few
CASSFLAGGANVLTF
TGCGCCAGCAGCTTTTTAGCCGGTGGGGCCAACGTCCTGACTTTC
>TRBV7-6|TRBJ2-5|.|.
CASSLVQQETQYF
TGTGCCAGCAGCTTAGTACAGCAAGAGACCCAGTACTTC
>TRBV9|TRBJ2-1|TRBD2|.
CASSWTSGGEQFF
TGTGCCAGCAGCTGGACTAGCGGGGGTGAGCAGTTCTTC
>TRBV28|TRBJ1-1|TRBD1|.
CASSVQTGVRTEAFF
TGTGCCAGCAGTGTCCAGACAGGGGTGAGGACTGAAGCTTTCTTT
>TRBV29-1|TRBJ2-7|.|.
CSVVLSYEQYF
TGCAGCGTTGTACTCAGTTACGAGCAGTACTTC
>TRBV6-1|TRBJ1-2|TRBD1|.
CASTIGQGGYGYTF
TGTGCCAGCACTATTGGACAGGGAGGGTATGGCTACACCTTC
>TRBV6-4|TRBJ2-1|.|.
CAGSDLVNEQFF
TGTGCCGGCAGTGACTTAGTGAATGAGCAGTTCTTC
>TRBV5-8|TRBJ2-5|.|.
CASSLATVQETQYF
TGTGCCAGCAGCTTGGCAACAGTACAAGAGACCCAGTACTTC
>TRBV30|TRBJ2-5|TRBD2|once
CASGSGTSGYQETQYF
TGTGCCTCCGGGAGTGGGACTAGCGGTTACCAAGAGACCCAGTACTTC
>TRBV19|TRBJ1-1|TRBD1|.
CASLHLGTGEAGGTEAFF
TGTGCCAGCCTTCACCTCGGGACAGGGGAGGCTGGTGGGACTGAAGCTTTCTTT
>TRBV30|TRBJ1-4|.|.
CAWSFRGNEKLFF
TGTGCCTGGAGTTTCCGGGGGAATGAAAAACTGTTTTTT
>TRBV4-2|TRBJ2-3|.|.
CASSQEGAVPDTQYF
TGTGCCAGCAGCCAAGAGGGCGCGGTGCCAGATACGCAGTATTTT
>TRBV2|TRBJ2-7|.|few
CASSEWTARSYEQYF
TGTGCCAGCAGTGAGTGGACAGCCCGCTCCTACGAGCAGTACTTC
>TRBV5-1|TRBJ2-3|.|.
CASSLNPGSGTDTQYF
TGCGCCAGCAGCTTAAACCCGGGGTCAGGCACAGATACGCAGTATTTT
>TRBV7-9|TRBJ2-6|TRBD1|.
CASKGQASGANVLTF
TGTGCCAGCAAAGGACAGGCCTCTGGGGCCAACGTCCTGACTTTC
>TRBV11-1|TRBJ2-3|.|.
CASSPREGTGKGTDTQYF
TGTGCCAGCAGCCCGCGGGAGGGGACAGGAAAGGGGACAGATACGCAGTATTTT
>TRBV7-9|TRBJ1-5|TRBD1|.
CASSHRGPNQPQHF
TGTGCCAGCAGCCACAGGGGCCCCAATCAGCCCCAGCATTTT
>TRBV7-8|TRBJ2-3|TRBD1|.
CASSLAGTGGEDTQYF
TGTGCCAGCAGCTTAGCAGGGACAGGGGGGGAAGATACGCAGTATTTT
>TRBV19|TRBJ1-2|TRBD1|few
CASSYRGSYGYTF
TGTGCCAGTAGTTACAGGGGGTCGTATGGCTACACCTTC
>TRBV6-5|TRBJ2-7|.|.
CASSTRDNPYEQYF
TGTGCCAGCAGCACCCGGGACAACCCCTACGAGCAGTACTTC
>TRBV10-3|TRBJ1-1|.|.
CAIMGQGNTEAFF
TGTGCCATCATGGGGCAGGGGAACACTGAAGCTTTCTTT
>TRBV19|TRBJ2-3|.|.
CASRPPGDTQYF
TGTGCCAGTAGGCCGCCGGGAGATACGCAGTATTTT
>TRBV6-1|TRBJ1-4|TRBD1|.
CASSGGTVEKLFF
TGTGCCAGCAGTGGGGGGACAGTAGAAAAACTGTTTTTT
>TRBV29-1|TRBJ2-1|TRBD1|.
CSVVTGGLGNEQFF
TGCAGCGTTGTTACAGGGGGCTTGGGCAATGAGCAGTTCTTC
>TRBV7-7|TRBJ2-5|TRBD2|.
CASSPGTSGRAQETQYF
TGTGCTAGCAGCCCTGGGACTAGCGGGAGGGCCCAAGAGACCCAGTACTTC